The 11 T cell receptor beta chains reported below all come from one sample, sequenced in a study of blood T cell repertoires in COVID-19. Here immunoSEQ multiplex PCR was the method, and the copy in TCRdb shows in-frame clones only, minus some. The data contain some 400,000 clones, approximately 87% of them singletons. Specimen: peripheral blood. The receptors were sampled from a woman in her twenties or thirties with COVID-19, enrolled during active disease.

This chain links TRBV30 with TRBJ2-7; D remains unclear. The CDR3 has 11 residues. V lost 2 bases, J lost 5 bases, and 7 bases lay in between. Germline CDR1 reads GTSNPN; CDR2 reads SVGIG (reference sequence). The CDR3 nucleotides read TGTGCCTGGAGTAGAGCCCACGAGCAGTACTTC. Its translation is CAWSRAHEQYF.

The rearrangement joins TRBV28 to TRBJ2-7; 7 bases map to TRBD2. The CDR3 loop spans 13 amino acids. The ends lost 6 bases at V and 0 bases at J; junction bases unmatched: 2. Germline CDR1 is MDHEN and CDR2 is SYDVKM. The CDR3 is CASRGGGSYEQYF. The DNA for the CDR3 is TGTGCCAGCAGAGGCGGGGGCTCCTACGAGCAGTACTTC.

The rearrangement links TRBV7-9 to TRBJ1-4, with a weak D call TRBD1 (6 bases). Germline loops: CDR1 SEHNR, CDR2 FQNEAQ (reference sequence). The CDR3 length is 15 residues. The ends were cut back, 5 bases at V and 4 bases at J, with 14 bases in the middle. CDR3 residues: CASSKQGLYNEKLFF. The CDR3, as DNA: TGTGCCAGCAGCAAACAGGGCCTGTATAATGAAAAACTGTTTTTT.

This clone was detected only a few times. The chain recombines TRBV27 with TRBJ1-2; 8 bases agree with TRBD1. The CDR3 totals 16 residues. Germline CDR1 reads MNHEY; CDR2 reads SMNVEV (reference sequence). With V trimmed by 5 bases and J by 2 bases, 10 bases remained unmatched. CDR3 sequence (DNA): TGTGCCAGCAGTCCCAGGGGGCGTCTTTTAAACTATGGCTACACCTTC. The encoded protein is CASSPRGRLLNYGYTF.

The chain couples TRBV7-9 to TRBJ2-7, with 8 nucleotides matching TRBD1. V shed 4 bases, J shed 5 bases, and the junction held 4 bases outside the gene matches. The CDR3 has 13 residues. CDR1 is SEHNR, CDR2 FQNEAQ, per germline (reference sequence). Here the CDR3 reads CASSWTGSHEQYF. CDR3 coding DNA: TGTGCCAGCAGCTGGACAGGGTCGCACGAGCAGTACTTC. Based on the CDR3 plus reference TRBV7-9 and TRBJ2-7, the full variable domain is DTGVSQNPRHKITKRGQNVTFRCDPISEHNRLYWYRQTLGQGPEFLTYFQNEAQLEKSRLLSDRFSAERPKGSFSTLEIQRTEQGDSAMYLCASSWTGSHEQYFGPGTRLTVT.

This clone was picked up one time. The genes are TRBV11-2 and TRBJ1-3; D is perhaps TRBD1 (6 bases). CDR3 length: 15 amino acids. The V gene's germline CDR1 is SGHAT and CDR2 FQNNGV. Trimming left V 2 bases short and J 2 bases short, with 10 bases between. The CDR3 sequence is CASSLNRGTGNTIYF. CDR3 bases: TGTGCCAGCAGCTTAAATAGGGGGACTGGAAACACCATATATTTT.

The chain joins TRBV28 to TRBJ1-5; 7 positions match TRBD1. The J segment lost 6 bases and the V segment lost 7 bases, leaving 3 bases of the junction unmatched. The CDR3 has 12 residues. Per the germline V gene, CDR1 is MDHEN and CDR2 is SYDVKM. CDR3 residues: CASTTGFQPQHF. The CDR3 DNA sequence: TGTGCCAGCACGACAGGGTTTCAGCCCCAGCATTTT. Full variable domain (remainder filled in from reference TRBV28 and TRBJ1-5): DVKVTQSSRYLVKRTGEKVFLECVQDMDHENMFWYRQDPGLGLRLIYFSYDVKMKEKGDIPEGYSVSREKKERFSLILESASTNQTSMYLCASTTGFQPQHFGDGTRLSIL.

This clone is a singleton in its sample. The rearrangement uses TRBV5-1 and TRBJ2-1, with 12 nucleotides matching TRBD2. V gave up 4 bases and J gave up 3 bases; unmatched junction bases: 5. There are 16 residues in the CDR3. CDR1 and CDR2 (germline): SGHRS, YFSETQ. The CDR3 reads CASSSGLAGSYNEQFF. CDR3 DNA: TGCGCCAGCAGCAGTGGACTAGCGGGAAGCTACAATGAGCAGTTCTTC. The whole variable domain, filled in from reference TRBV5-1 and TRBJ2-1, reads KAGVTQTPRYLIKTRGQQVTLSCSPISGHRSVSWYQQTPGQGLQFLFEYFSETQRNKGNFPGRFSGRQFSNSRSEMNVSTLELGDSALYLCASSSGLAGSYNEQFFGPGTRLTVL.

This sequence joins TRBV30 and TRBJ2-7; D perhaps matches TRBD1 (6 bases). Germline-derived CDR1 and CDR2 are GTSNPN and SVGIG (reference sequence). The CDR3 runs to 12 residues. Trimming stripped 7 bases from V and 3 bases from J, with 13 bases between. The CDR3 loop is CAFSGEYYEQYF. The CDR3 DNA reads as TGTGCCTTTTCAGGGGAATACTACGAGCAGTACTTC.

The chain carries TRBV30 and TRBJ1-2; the D gene is possibly TRBD1 (5 bases). The ends were cut back, 1 base at V and 4 bases at J, with 16 bases in the middle. CDR1 is GTSNPN, CDR2 SVGIG, per germline (reference sequence). CDR3 length: 15 amino acids. The CDR3 bases are TGTGCCTGGAGTGCATTACAGGCGATCTTCTATGGCTACACCTTC. Translating it yields CAWSALQAIFYGYTF.

The rearrangement links TRBV19 to TRBJ2-6; D perhaps matches TRBD1 (5 bases). The CDR3 consists of 15 residues. Germline lookup yields CDR1 LNHDA and CDR2 SQIVND (reference sequence). V lost 5 bases to trimming and J lost 2 bases, with 10 bases between them. CDR3 sequence reads: CASSVRVPGANVLTF. CDR3 coding DNA: TGTGCCAGTAGTGTCAGGGTACCTGGGGCCAACGTCCTGACTTTC.